Presented here are 30 T cell receptor beta chains from one specimen sequenced in a study of beta chain features in type 1 diabetes listed by TCRdb under 2018. The library was generated by the immunoSEQ multiplex PCR assay. The entire amount of isolated RNA was reverse transcribed using the High Capacity cDNA Reverse Transcription Kit, so the sequenced TCRB transcripts were expressed ones. TCRdb carries this immuneACCESS record with in-frame sequences only. Its versions omit some clonotypes, under half of them owing to an unresolved V gene in the studies checked, with the rest unexplained. The sample profile shows about 240,000 clones; 27% of them were found once. Under 5% of the sample is in the top ten clones. The sample was central memory CD4+ T cells from blood. The receptor source for this set is a man under 40 in good health.

V gene TRBV27 combines with J gene TRBJ2-7, with 7 bases matching TRBD1. Looked up from germline, CDR1 is MNHEY and CDR2 is SMNVEV (reference sequence). The CDR3 loop spans 13 amino acids. J was trimmed by 3 bases and V by 7 bases; bases with no gene match: 6. The CDR3 bases are TGTGCCAGCACTCCGACAGGGAGCTACGAGCAGTACTTC. This translates into CASTPTGSYEQYF.

The chain carries TRBV4-2 and TRBJ1-6; no clear D gene. Germline CDR1 is LGHNA and CDR2 is YNFKEQ. This CDR3 contains 14 residues. Trimming shortened V by 4 bases and J by 8 bases, and 12 bases separated the two germline ends. CDR3 residues: CASSLTGSDSPLHF. Here the CDR3 DNA reads TGTGCCAGCAGCCTGACTGGGTCGGATTCACCCCTCCACTTT.

The gene calls are TRBV29-1 and TRBJ2-3; D perhaps matches TRBD1 (5 bases). Germline loops: CDR1 SQVTM, CDR2 ANQGSEA. Trimming removed 4 bases from V and 2 bases from J, with 10 bases in between. This CDR3 spans 13 amino acids. The CDR3 sequence: CSVVRAPTDTQYF. In nucleotides, the CDR3 is TGCAGCGTTGTCAGGGCTCCCACAGATACGCAGTATTTT.

This clone was seen many times. The chain combines TRBV7-8 with TRBJ2-5; 10 bases line up with TRBD2. V lost 5 bases and J lost 6; bases outside the gene matches: 6. This CDR3 is built from 14 residues. Per germline, CDR1 SGHVS and CDR2 FQNEAQ. CDR3 sequence: CASSLTSGEKTQYF. In nucleotides, the CDR3 is TGTGCCAGCAGCCTTACTAGCGGGGAAAAGACCCAGTACTTC.

This clone was recorded a few times. The chain employs TRBV7-2 and TRBJ2-5; D may be TRBD1 (5 bases). There are 15 residues in the CDR3. Germline V gene data show CDR1 as SGHTA and CDR2 as FQGNSA. The V end was cut by 0 bases, the J end by 5 bases, with 13 bases between. The CDR3 DNA follows: TGTGCCAGCAGCTTAGCCCCCCGGGCAGGGGAGACCCAGTACTTC. As protein: CASSLAPRAGETQYF.

The V and J genes are TRBV7-9 and TRBJ2-5; TRBD1 matches at 9 bases. Trimming at V came to 0 bases and at J to 2 bases, leaving 1 base not matched to a gene. CDR3 size: 15 residues. CDR1 SEHNR and CDR2 FQNEAQ come from the germline V gene (reference sequence). For the CDR3, the DNA is TGTGCCAGCAGCTTAGCAGGGACAGGGCAAGAGACCCAGTACTTC. Translating it yields CASSLAGTGQETQYF.

V gene TRBV30 combines with J gene TRBJ2-1; TRBD1 agrees at 9 bases. This CDR3 contains 15 residues. Trimming at V came to 3 bases and at J to 1 base, leaving 4 bases not matched to a gene. CDR1 GTSNPN and CDR2 SVGIG come from the germline V gene (reference sequence). The CDR3 sequence: CAWRPDRGSYNEQFF. CDR3 nucleotides: TGTGCCTGGAGGCCGGACAGGGGATCCTACAATGAGCAGTTCTTC.

The genes are TRBV25-1 and TRBJ2-3; a possible D gene is TRBD2 (6 bases). CDR1 MGHDK and CDR2 SYGVNS come from the germline V gene. The CDR3 consists of 14 residues. Trimming removed 4 bases at V and 3 bases at J, with 11 bases between. The CDR3 DNA reads as TGTGCCAGCAGTGCGATGGACTATACAGATACGCAGTATTTT. This translates into CASSAMDYTDTQYF.

This clone has more than one count but fewer than ten. The V gene is TRBV5-1, the J gene TRBJ1-2, with D uncertain. Germline loops: CDR1 SGHRS, CDR2 YFSETQ. V was cut by 0 bases and J by 0 bases, with 3 bases left in between. The CDR3 runs 13 residues. CDR3 DNA: TGCGCCAGCAGCTTGGACCCTAACTATGGCTACACCTTC. Translated: CASSLDPNYGYTF.

The chain is built from TRBV5-6 and TRBJ2-3; TRBD2 aligns across 7 bases. The CDR3 runs to 15 residues. Trimming cost V 4 bases and J 2 bases; bases outside gene matches: 7. The V gene's germline CDR1 is SGHDT and CDR2 YYEEEE. The CDR3 here is CASSESGVNTDTQYF. CDR3 sequence (DNA): TGTGCCAGCAGCGAGAGCGGGGTCAACACAGATACGCAGTATTTT.

This clone showed up just a few times. The chain carries TRBV25-1 and TRBJ2-7; D is unresolved. The V end lost 4 bases, the J end lost 0 bases, and 1 base lay between the germline ends. There are 11 residues in the CDR3. Germline loops: CDR1 MGHDK, CDR2 SYGVNS. CDR3 in amino acids: CASSVSYEQYF. CDR3 DNA sequence: TGTGCCAGCAGTGTCTCCTACGAGCAGTACTTC.

The sample holds a few counts of this clone. This chain links TRBV29-1 with TRBJ1-3, with TRBD1 matching over 8 bases. The trim removed 4 bases at V and 4 bases at J, leaving 3 bases unmatched. The germline CDR1 and CDR2 sequences are SQVTM and ANQGSEA. The CDR3 is made up of 13 amino acids. Here the CDR3 DNA reads TGCAGCGTTGCGACAGGGGCAGGAAACACCATATATTTT. Protein: CSVATGAGNTIYF.

The gene calls are TRBV7-2 and TRBJ2-3; 12 positions agree with TRBD2. CDR1 is SGHTA, CDR2 FQGNSA, per germline. Trimming removed 1 base from V and 2 bases from J; junction bases left unmatched: 4. This CDR3 comprises 17 residues. The CDR3 DNA follows: TGTGCCAGCAGCTTAGATCGGACTAGCGGGGCCACAGATACGCAGTATTTT. Its translation is CASSLDRTSGATDTQYF.

The gene calls are TRBV27 and TRBJ2-7; unclear D gene. Trimming pared 2 bases from V and 0 bases from J, leaving 11 bases between. This CDR3 is built from 15 residues. Germline CDR1 and CDR2: MNHEY and SMNVEV (reference sequence). The CDR3 bases are TGTGCCAGCAGTTTAAACAGAATGAGCTCCTACGAGCAGTACTTC. Amino acid sequence: CASSLNRMSSYEQYF.

This clone has just a few counts. The gene calls are TRBV6-1 and TRBJ2-1; 14 bases align to TRBD2. Germline V lookup: CDR1 MNHNS, CDR2 SASEGT. The CDR3 runs to 16 residues. Trimming at V came to 3 bases and at J to 10 bases, leaving 8 bases not matched to a gene. For the CDR3, the DNA is TGTGCCAGCAGTGATACGACTAGCGGGGGGGCAAGAGAGCAGTTCTTC. Protein sequence: CASSDTTSGGAREQFF.

This clone was detected a few times. Within the sample, other DNA sequences also encode this same CDR3. The gene calls are TRBV14 and TRBJ2-2; 7 nucleotides match TRBD2. This CDR3 contains 15 residues. Germline values: CDR1 SGHDN, CDR2 FVKESK. Unmatched junction bases numbered 3, after V lost 4 bases and J lost 1 base. CDR3 nucleotide sequence: TGTGCCAGCAGCCGGACTAGTGGGAACACCGGGGAGCTGTTTTTT. Its protein is CASSRTSGNTGELFF. Full variable domain (missing parts from reference TRBV14 and TRBJ2-2): EAGVTQFPSHSVIEKGQTVTLRCDPISGHDNLYWYRRVMGKEIKFLLHFVKESKQDESGMPNNRFLAERTGGTYSTLKVQPAELEDSGVYFCASSRTSGNTGELFFGEGSRLTVL.

CDR3 amino acids: CASSLGEGTYNEQFF. CDR3 DNA: TGTGCCAGCAGCTTAGGTGAGGGAACCTACAATGAGCAGTTCTTC. The chain is built from TRBV7-9 and TRBJ2-1; tentative D call: TRBD2 (5 bases). The CDR3 has 15 amino acids. Germline CDR1 SEHNR, CDR2 FQNEAQ (reference sequence). With 1 base removed from V and 2 bases from J, the gap between germline ends came to 9 bases.

The gene calls are TRBV30 and TRBJ2-3; no clear D gene. Germline V gives CDR1 GTSNPN, CDR2 SVGIG (reference sequence). The length of the CDR3 is 13 residues. V shed 3 bases and J shed 0 bases, with 7 bases lying between them. CDR3 in DNA: TGTGCCTGGAGCACAGTGAGCACAGATACGCAGTATTTT. It specifies CAWSTVSTDTQYF.

This sequence joins TRBV28 and TRBJ2-1, with no clear D. Deletions cut 11 bases from V and 1 base from J, with 21 bases between. The CDR3 has 16 amino acids. CDR1 and CDR2 (germline): MDHEN, SYDVKM. The CDR3 DNA reads TGTGCCGCCACCACCCCGGAGAGAAGGTCCTACAATGAGCAGTTCTTC. Protein product: CAATTPERRSYNEQFF.

The chain employs TRBV30 and TRBJ2-7; 9 nucleotides align to TRBD1. V was pared by 3 bases and J by 4 bases, with 7 bases of the junction left unmatched. The CDR3 extends over 14 amino acids. The germline V gene has CDR1 GTSNPN and CDR2 SVGIG (reference sequence). The DNA for the CDR3 is TGTGCCTGGAGCGCCGGGACAGGGACATACGAGCAGTACTTC. This codes for CAWSAGTGTYEQYF.

This clone turned up a few times. This chain uses TRBV5-1 with TRBJ1-6, with D perhaps matching TRBD1 (5 bases). Trimming pared 0 bases from V and 6 bases from J, leaving 10 bases between. Germline CDR1 and CDR2: SGHRS and YFSETQ. This CDR3 has 15 amino acids. The CDR3 protein is CASSLGGDSNSPLHF. The CDR3 bases are TGCGCCAGCAGCTTGGGTGGCGACAGTAATTCACCCCTCCACTTT.

The V gene is TRBV11-1, the J gene TRBJ2-5, with D perhaps matching TRBD1 or TRBD2 (5 bases each). V was pared by 4 bases and J by 4 bases, with 10 bases between. Per germline, CDR1 SGHAT and CDR2 FQDESV (reference sequence). This CDR3 region has 13 residues. The CDR3 region has the DNA TGTGCCAGCAGCTCCGGGGCGGGAGAGACCCAGTACTTC. Residues: CASSSGAGETQYF.

The table lists this clone with a few counts. CDR3 loop: CAWSVATEQFF. CDR3 nucleotide sequence: TGTGCCTGGAGTGTAGCGACAGAGCAGTTCTTC. This sequence joins TRBV30 and TRBJ2-1; the D is unclear. V was cut by 0 bases and J by 10 bases, with 7 bases left in between. Germline CDR1 is GTSNPN and CDR2 is SVGIG (reference sequence). The CDR3 has 11 amino acids.

This clone has a single count. The genes are TRBV27 and TRBJ2-7; 9 bases are shared with TRBD2. This CDR3 is built from 17 residues. The V gene end was trimmed by 6 bases and the J gene end by 4 bases; junction bases not matched to a gene: 16. Germline V gene lookup returns CDR1 MNHEY and CDR2 SMNVEV (reference sequence). The CDR3 nucleotides are TGTGCCAGCAGCCCCGCCAAGGGGCGGGAGGGCTCATACGAGCAGTACTTC. It specifies CASSPAKGREGSYEQYF.

CDR3 amino acids: CATTQGLAGADTQYF. The CDR3 DNA sequence: TGCGCCACCACCCAAGGACTAGCGGGAGCAGATACGCAGTATTTT. The chain is built from TRBV10-2 and TRBJ2-3; 13 bases map to TRBD2. The CDR3 extends over 15 amino acids. Germline assignment: CDR1 WSHSY and CDR2 SAAADI. The V gene end was trimmed by 10 bases and the J gene end by 4 bases; junction bases not matched to a gene: 8.

This clone was counted a few times. V gene TRBV4-3 combines with J gene TRBJ2-5; the D is unclear. CDR1 and CDR2 (germline): LGHNA, YSLEER. This CDR3 region has 15 residues. Trimming cost V 0 bases and J 3 bases, with 11 bases left between them. CDR3 protein: CASSQDLGPEETQYF. The CDR3 region has the DNA TGCGCCAGCAGCCAAGATCTTGGGCCAGAAGAGACCCAGTACTTC.

This chain joins TRBV2 and TRBJ2-7, with 9 bases identical to TRBD1. Germline V gene data show CDR1 as SNHLY and CDR2 as FYNNEI. This CDR3 has 13 amino acids. J was trimmed by 6 bases and V by 11 bases; bases with no gene match: 11. The CDR3 loop is CAAQDRGPLEQYF. DNA for the CDR3: TGTGCCGCACAGGACAGGGGCCCACTCGAGCAGTACTTC.

The rearrangement joins TRBV27 to TRBJ2-1; 11 nucleotides align to TRBD2. J gave up 4 bases and V 8 bases, and 4 bases lay outside the gene matches. This CDR3 contains 14 residues. Germline CDR1 and CDR2: MNHEY and SMNVEV (reference sequence). The CDR3 nucleotides read TGTGCCAGCGGGGGACTAGCGGATTACAATGAGCAGTTCTTC. Translation gives CASGGLADYNEQFF.

This clone was counted between two and nine times. With a much larger clone just one base away, this may be a read error. The chain couples TRBV7-2 to TRBJ2-5; 9 bases are a match to TRBD1. J gave up 5 bases and V 5 bases, and 9 bases lay outside the gene matches. Germline V lookup: CDR1 SGHTA, CDR2 FQGNSA. The CDR3 spans 15 residues. CDR3 in amino acids: CASSTRTGARETQYF. The DNA of the CDR3 is TGTGCCAGCAGCACCAGGACAGGGGCTAGGGAGACCCAGTACTTC.

The chain carries TRBV4-1 and TRBJ2-1, with 12 bases lining up with TRBD2. CDR1 is MGHRA and CDR2 is YSYEKL in the germline V gene. This CDR3 spans 15 amino acids. The V segment lost 1 base and the J segment 7 bases; nucleotides outside the gene matches: 2. CDR3 bases: TGCGCCAGCAGCCAAGTGGGACTAGCGGGTAATGAGCAGTTCTTC. Translated, it gives CASSQVGLAGNEQFF.